The present T cell receptor (beta chain) was sequenced within a study of identical twins. General study points: Sequences that were beta out-of-frame showed weaker excess twin sharing.

Germline V gene data show CDR1 as LGHDT and CDR2 as YNNKEL (reference sequence). The CDR3 runs 15 residues. The germline V and J ends were trimmed by 4 bases and 3 bases, with 16 bases remaining between them. TCRdb called the 5' RACE reads again in MiXCR, with one record for every CDR3 protein. The sample records 430,000 or so distinct CDR3 sequences, approximately 24% being singletons. Worth noting for this clonotype: Its target is unknown.

These sequences were also reported in another study, on T cells expressing NK-cell markers. That work states: The authors sequenced eight donors, of whom seven were HCMV-seropositive and one was seronegative.

This TCR came from a woman between 18 and 30 years old in good health. The material sequenced was CD4+ T cells sorted from blood. The V call is TRBV3-1, the J call TRBJ2-7, with D uncertain. The CDR3 here is CASSLGHSHLYEQYF. The CDR3, as DNA: TGTGCCAGCAGCCTCGGTCACAGTCACCTCTACGAGCAGTACTTC.